The 27 T cell receptor beta chains listed next were all sequenced from one sample in a study of T cell clonality in common variable immunodeficiency. General study findings and limits: Reportedly, TCR beta sequences from common variable immunodeficiency showed fewer deletions and N-nucleotide insertions.

The data were produced by immunoSEQ multiplex PCR, yet TCRdb's version contains in-frame clones alone and is incomplete. In total the sample includes some 19,000 clones, none of them seen once. Their antigens are not known. Material for sequencing was peripheral blood mononuclear cells. The receptors here all came from a human donor with common variable immunodeficiency.

This clone has more than one count but fewer than ten. The sequenced fragment ends 3 residues before the CDR3 boundary, so the rest is inferred from the germline J gene. The chain employs TRBV30 and TRBJ2-7; no clear D gene. This CDR3 is 12 amino acids long. Deletions cut 3 bases from V and 0 bases from J, with 6 bases between. CDR1 is GTSNPN, CDR2 SVGIG, per germline (reference sequence). The CDR3 sequence: CAWRPSSYEQYF. The sequenced CDR3 bases are TGTGCCTGGAGACCTAGCTCCTACGAG.

As concerns this clone: The read gets to within 3 residues of the CDR3 end, and the germline J gene fills in the rest. The chain links TRBV7-3 to TRBJ2-7, with 11 bases lining up with TRBD1. V gave up 1 base and J gave up 5 bases; unmatched junction bases: 16. Germline V gene sequence: CDR1 SGHTA, CDR2 FQGTGA. CDR3 length: 19 amino acids. CDR3 bases read: TGTGCCAGCAGCTTAAGACCCAACCAACCGGGACAGGGGGACAACGAG. Translated: CASSLRPNQPGQGDNE. Given in full, the CDR3 is CASSLRPNQPGQGDNEQYF.

This clone has a handful of counts. The DNA ends 3 residues before the CDR3 does, and the rest of the CDR3 is filled in from the germline J gene. The chain combines TRBV5-5 with TRBJ2-7; D is uncertain. Germline CDR1 reads SGHKS; CDR2 reads YYEKEE (reference sequence). The CDR3 is 12 residues long. Trimming pared 0 bases from V and 3 bases from J, leaving 4 bases between. CDR3 bases read: TGTGCCAGCAGCTTGGATCTCTACGAG. It specifies CASSLDLYE. The whole CDR3 protein reads CASSLDLYEQYF.

This clone was detected only a few times. The read ends 3 residues shy of where the CDR3 ends; the end is completed using the germline J gene. The chain has TRBV7-9 and TRBJ2-5; a possible D gene is TRBD1 (5 bases). This CDR3 has 14 residues. Trimming shortened V by 2 bases and J by 5 bases, and 12 bases separated the two germline ends. CDR1 is SEHNR and CDR2 is FQNEAQ in the germline V gene (reference sequence). CDR3 amino acids: CASSLRGGGETQYF. The part of the CDR3 DNA that was read is TGTGCCAGCAGCTTAAGGGGCGGTGGGGAGACC.

Concerning this clone: Coverage ceases 3 residues before the CDR3 finishes, and the germline J gene fills in the end. The chain uses TRBV30 and TRBJ2-7; 7 bases map to TRBD2. The CDR3 consists of 14 residues. J was trimmed by 3 bases and V by 3 bases; bases with no gene match: 8. Germline CDR1 GTSNPN, CDR2 SVGIG (reference sequence). CDR3: CAWRAIRTSYEQYF. The CDR3 DNA, read in part, is TGTGCCTGGAGGGCAATCAGGACTAGCTACGAG. The variable domain in full, completed from reference TRBV30 and TRBJ2-7, reads SQTIHQWPATLVQPVGSPLSLECTVEGTSNPNLYWYRQAAGRGLQLLFYSVGIGQISSEVPQNLSASRPQDRQFILSSKKLLLSDSGFYLCAWRAIRTSYEQYFGPGTRLTVT.

As regards this clone: The CDR3 end lies 3 residues beyond the end of the read and is filled in from the germline J gene. The chain has TRBV18 and TRBJ1-2; 8 nucleotides agree with TRBD1. Germline CDR1 reads KGHSH; CDR2 reads LQKENI. The CDR3 runs to 13 residues. V lost 6 bases to trimming and J lost 5 bases; unmatched junction nucleotides: 5. The covered CDR3 bases are TGTGCCAGCTCCCCGGACAGGGCTTATGGC. Translated, it gives CASSPDRAYG. The entire CDR3 reads CASSPDRAYGYTF.

This clone was counted a few times. The CDR3 end lies 3 residues beyond the end of the read and is filled in from the germline J gene. The chain couples TRBV30 to TRBJ2-1; unclear D gene. The CDR3 covers 13 residues. CDR1 is GTSNPN and CDR2 is SVGIG in the germline V gene (reference sequence). V lost 4 bases and J 0 bases, leaving 7 bases between the germline ends. The CDR3 loop is CAWNVLSYNEQFF. The CDR3 bases that were read are TGTGCCTGGAACGTACTCTCCTACAATGAG. Looking up the rest from reference TRBV30 and TRBJ2-1 gives the full variable domain: SQTIHQWPATLVQPVGSPLSLECTVEGTSNPNLYWYRQAAGRGLQLLFYSVGIGQISSEVPQNLSASRPQDRQFILSSKKLLLSDSGFYLCAWNVLSYNEQFFGPGTRLTVL.

A word on this clone: The read terminates 3 residues ahead of where the CDR3 ends, so the germline J gene completes it. The chain uses TRBV20-1 and TRBJ2-1, with 11 bases matching TRBD2. The junction had 14 bases not matched to a gene; V was cut back by 0 bases and J by 7 bases. This CDR3 contains 18 residues. CDR1 and CDR2 (germline): DFQATT, SNEGSKA (reference sequence). CDR3 sequence reads: CSARDEGARLAGRNEQFF. The DNA read from the CDR3 is TGCAGTGCTAGAGATGAGGGGGCTAGACTAGCGGGGAGGAATGAG.

Worth noting for this clone: The CDR3 end is not reached by the read, which stops 3 residues before it; the germline J gene fills it in. The rearrangement links TRBV20-1 to TRBJ2-5; 9 bases fit TRBD2. Germline lookup yields CDR1 DFQATT and CDR2 SNEGSKA (reference sequence). V was pared by 2 bases and J by 4 bases, with 5 bases of the junction left unmatched. The CDR3 extends over 14 amino acids. This chain's CDR3 is CSARPSSGVETQYF. Partial CDR3 DNA: TGCAGTGCTAGACCCTCTAGCGGGGTAGAGACC.

With respect to this clone: The sequence runs out 3 residues before the end of the CDR3; the remainder is reconstructed from the germline J gene. The chain has TRBV7-6 and TRBJ2-5; D is unclear. The V end was cut by 5 bases, the J end by 0 bases, with 7 bases between. CDR1 is SGHVS, CDR2 FNYEAQ, per germline. CDR3 length equals 13 residues. CDR3 DNA (partial): TGTGCCAGCAGCCTATCGTACCAAGAGACC. This translates into CASSLSYQET. The whole CDR3 region reads CASSLSYQETQYF.

As concerns this clone: Read sequence stops 3 residues before the CDR3 end, and the germline J gene provides the missing end. The chain is built from TRBV7-3 and TRBJ2-6, with D uncertain. The germline V gene encodes CDR1 SGHTA and CDR2 FQGTGA. V was clipped by 3 bases and J by 4 bases, with 4 bases between them. This CDR3 is 13 amino acids long. The part of the CDR3 DNA that was read is TGTGCCAGCAGCTTCCGGGGGGCCAACGTC. This encodes CASSFRGANV. In full, the CDR3 reads CASSFRGANVLTF.

This clone was seen a few times. The CDR3 end lies 3 residues beyond the end of the read and is filled in from the germline J gene. The gene calls are TRBV5-1 and TRBJ2-7, with 8 nucleotides matching TRBD1. CDR3 size: 14 residues. The germline gives CDR1 SGHRS, CDR2 YFSETQ. Trimming took 4 bases from V and 1 from J; bases not matched to a gene: 4. The sequenced CDR3 bases are TGCGCCAGCAGCCCCCGGACAGGGTCCTACGAG. This codes for CASSPRTGSYE. The entire CDR3 protein is CASSPRTGSYEQYF.

Only a few counts were recorded for this clone. The read finishes 3 residues shy of the CDR3 end, and the germline J gene is used to complete it. The V gene is TRBV7-6, the J gene TRBJ2-2; 10 bases are shared with TRBD2. V shed 0 bases and J 2 bases; nucleotides not matched to a gene: 3. The CDR3 runs 17 residues. Germline CDR1 reads SGHVS; CDR2 reads FNYEAQ. The CDR3 is CASSLATSGANTGELFF. Incomplete CDR3 DNA: TGTGCCAGCAGCTTAGCAACTAGCGGGGCCAACACCGGGGAG.

This clone has a handful of counts. The CDR3 end falls 3 residues outside the read, so it is completed with the germline J gene. This sequence joins TRBV19 and TRBJ2-3; D might be TRBD1 (5 bases). The germline V gene has CDR1 LNHDA and CDR2 SQIVND (reference sequence). Between the trimmed V and J ends, which lost 4 bases and 8 bases, there was a span of 16 bases. This CDR3 region has 14 residues. The chain's CDR3 is CASSTQLTGFTQYF. The sequenced CDR3 bases are TGTGCCAGTAGTACCCAACTCACAGGTTTTACG.

As concerns this clone: The read finishes 3 residues shy of the CDR3 end, and the germline J gene is used to complete it. The chain couples TRBV7-2 to TRBJ2-3, with D hard to call. Germline CDR1 and CDR2: SGHTA and FQGNSA. The V end was cut by 4 bases, the J end by 3 bases, with 11 bases between. CDR3 size: 14 residues. The part of the CDR3 DNA that was read is TGTGCCAGCAGCTCGAACAGATGGACAGATACG. Protein product: CASSSNRWTDT. The whole CDR3 sequence is CASSSNRWTDTQYF.

This clone occurred many times. The read ends 3 residues before the CDR3 terminus; that terminus is restored from the germline J gene. This sequence joins TRBV30 and TRBJ2-2, with 12 nucleotides matching TRBD1. In germline, CDR1 is GTSNPN, CDR2 SVGIG (reference sequence). The CDR3 spans 18 residues. V trimming: 1 base; J trimming: 3 bases; junction bases outside the gene matches: 9. CDR3 in amino acids: CAWSGLSGQGADTGELFF. The sequenced CDR3 bases are TGTGCCTGGAGTGGGTTATCGGGACAGGGGGCTGACACCGGGGAG.

In the case of this clone: From the germline J gene comes the end of the CDR3, since the read stops 3 residues before it. J is TRBJ2-1 and V is TRBV2; 9 bases line up with TRBD1. This CDR3 spans 16 amino acids. Germline loops: CDR1 SNHLY, CDR2 FYNNEI. The V segment lost 6 bases and the J segment 7 bases; nucleotides outside the gene matches: 13. CDR3: CASRKPGQGLSNEQFF. Incomplete CDR3 DNA: TGTGCCAGCAGAAAACCGGGACAGGGATTGTCGAATGAG.

This clone occurred a few times. The DNA ends 3 residues before the CDR3 does, and the rest of the CDR3 is filled in from the germline J gene. V gene TRBV2 combines with J gene TRBJ2-5; 11 bases fit TRBD2. The germline V gene encodes CDR1 SNHLY and CDR2 FYNNEI. CDR3 length: 17 residues. J lost 5 bases, V lost 4 bases, and 12 bases had no gene match. The CDR3: CASSGVVAGGRGETQYF. The sequenced CDR3 bases are TGTGCCAGCAGTGGCGTGGTAGCGGGAGGGAGAGGGGAGACC. Based on the CDR3 plus reference TRBV2 and TRBJ2-5, the full variable domain is EPEVTQTPSHQVTQMGQEVILRCVPISNHLYFYWYRQILGQKVEFLVSFYNNEISEKSEIFDDQFSVERPDGSNFTLKIRSTKLEDSAMYFCASSGVVAGGRGETQYFGPGTRLLVL.

On this clone: The CDR3 end lies 3 residues beyond the end of the read and is filled in from the germline J gene. The rearrangement links TRBV20-1 to TRBJ2-7; 14 nucleotides match TRBD2. This CDR3 region has 14 residues. Germline CDR1 and CDR2: DFQATT and SNEGSKA (reference sequence). Trimming cost V 4 bases and J 5 bases; bases outside gene matches: 4. CDR3 DNA, as far as it was read: TGCAGTGCTAAACCGGGACTAGCGGGAGACGAG. It encodes CSAKPGLAGDE. The entire CDR3 reads CSAKPGLAGDEQYF.

Concerning this clone itself: The CDR3 end falls 3 residues outside the read, so it is completed with the germline J gene. The rearrangement uses TRBV6-1 and TRBJ2-7, with TRBD1 as a possible D gene (6 bases). The V and J ends lost 2 bases and 5 bases respectively, with 16 bases between them. The germline gives CDR1 MNHNS, CDR2 SASEGT. The CDR3 is 15 amino acids. The CDR3 DNA, read in part, is TGTGCCAGCAGTGAACTCTCGAGGGGGTTCAACGAG. Translated, it gives CASSELSRGFNE. The full CDR3 is CASSELSRGFNEQYF.

Incomplete CDR3 DNA: TGCAGTGCTATGGGGGAACTACAGGGGAGCAACACTGAA. As protein: CSAMGELQGSNTE. The CDR3, in full, reads CSAMGELQGSNTEAFF. J is TRBJ1-1 and V is TRBV20-1; TRBD1 agrees at 7 bases. The read falls 3 residues short of the CDR3 end, and the missing part is taken from the germline J gene. The CDR3 is 16 amino acids. The ends lost 4 bases at V and 2 bases at J; junction bases unmatched: 13. Germline assignment: CDR1 DFQATT and CDR2 SNEGSKA (reference sequence).

The covered CDR3 bases are TGTGCCAGTAGCCTATACTCTGGGGCCAACGTC. Amino acid sequence: CASSLYSGANV. The full CDR3 protein reads CASSLYSGANVLTF. J is TRBJ2-6 and V is TRBV19; D ambiguous. The read ends 3 residues early relative to the CDR3; the germline J gene fills the gap. The V and J ends lost 6 bases and 0 bases respectively, with 6 bases between them. Germline V gene lookup returns CDR1 LNHDA and CDR2 SQIVND (reference sequence). The CDR3 length is 14 residues.

This clone was counted only a few times. With the read ending 3 residues before the CDR3 end, the germline J gene is used to fill in that end. The chain is built from TRBV30 and TRBJ2-3; no clear D gene. The germline gives CDR1 GTSNPN, CDR2 SVGIG (reference sequence). Trimming pared 2 bases from V and 7 bases from J, leaving 10 bases between. The CDR3 length is 12 residues. The CDR3 DNA, read in part, is TGTGCCTGGAGTTTGCCTAAAAATACG. Its translation: CAWSLPKNT. The entire CDR3 reads CAWSLPKNTQYF.

As to this clone: The read comes to an end 3 residues before the CDR3 does, leaving the germline J gene to fill in the end. This chain links TRBV6-1 with TRBJ2-7; no clear D gene. Germline CDR1 reads MNHNS; CDR2 reads SASEGT. CDR3 length: 13 amino acids. V gave up 2 bases and J gave up 3 bases, with 8 bases separating them. The part of the CDR3 DNA that was read is TGTGCCAGCAGTGAACCAGGTTACTACGAG. Its translation is CASSEPGYYE. The CDR3 reads in full as CASSEPGYYEQYF.

As concerns this clone: Coverage ceases 3 residues before the CDR3 finishes, and the germline J gene fills in the end. The rearrangement uses TRBV6-1 and TRBJ2-3, with unresolved D. Trimming stripped 0 bases from V and 4 bases from J, with 11 bases between. Germline V gene sequence: CDR1 MNHNS, CDR2 SASEGT. The CDR3 has 15 residues. The sequenced part of the CDR3 DNA is TGTGCCAGCAGTGAAGCGTCCACATTCGCAGATACG. Translating it yields CASSEASTFADT. The CDR3 in its entirety is CASSEASTFADTQYF.

This clone was recorded at least ten times. The read halts 3 residues ahead of the CDR3 end, with the missing end drawn from the germline J gene. The chain has TRBV20-1 and TRBJ2-1; 9 bases are a match to TRBD2. The CDR3 contains 14 residues. V dropped 6 bases and J dropped 3; count of bases not matched to a gene: 6. CDR1 and CDR2 (germline): DFQATT, SNEGSKA (reference sequence). CDR3 sequence: CSAGAGGDYNEQFF. The covered CDR3 bases are TGCAGTGCGGGAGCGGGAGGAGACTACAATGAG.

This clone was counted a few times. The missing CDR3 end, 3 residues past where the read stops, is filled in from the germline J gene. The V gene is TRBV7-2, the J gene TRBJ2-7; D may be TRBD1 (5 bases). V shed 1 base and J shed 6 bases, with 13 bases lying between them. The CDR3 has 14 amino acids. The germline gives CDR1 SGHTA, CDR2 FQGNSA. This CDR3 reads CASSLGREGREQYF. The CDR3 bases that were read are TGTGCCAGCAGCTTAGGCAGGGAAGGGCGCGAG.